This passage covers 14 T cell receptor beta chains from one sample sequenced in a study of T cell responses to AZD1222 COVID-19 vaccine. Produced via immunoSEQ multiplex PCR; TCRdb's table is partial and in-frame only. Of 170,000 or so clones in the sample, 90% were seen once. The sequencing used peripheral blood, collected on day 0 of AZD1222 vaccination. All receptors derive from an adult in good health.

The rearrangement links TRBV5-4 to TRBJ1-3; D may be TRBD1 (6 bases). The length of the CDR3 is 13 residues. V shed 2 bases and J shed 4 bases, with 7 bases lying between them. Germline V gene sequence: CDR1 SGHNT, CDR2 YYREEE (reference sequence). The CDR3 bases are TGTGCCAGCAGCTTACAGGGAGGAAACACCATATATTTT. This gives the protein CASSLQGGNTIYF.

J is TRBJ1-6 and V is TRBV2; D might be TRBD1 (6 bases). The V end lost 6 bases, the J end lost 8 bases, and 14 bases lay between the germline ends. CDR3 length: 14 residues. The V gene's germline CDR1 is SNHLY and CDR2 FYNNEI. The CDR3, as DNA: TGTGCCAGCAGGAGGCCCAGGGGAGATTCACCCCTCCACTTT. Translated: CASRRPRGDSPLHF.

This chain connects TRBV23-1 to TRBJ2-5; D not resolved. TRBV23-1 is assigned to the ORF class and has an uncertain function. The CDR3 runs to 14 residues. V was trimmed by 2 bases and J by 5 bases, leaving 12 bases between them. CDR3 protein: CASSQLVHRETQYF. The CDR3 bases are TGCGCCAGCAGTCAACTTGTTCATCGGGAGACCCAGTACTTC.

This chain connects TRBV5-5 to TRBJ2-7; D is perhaps TRBD1 (6 bases). V was pared by 0 bases and J by 6 bases, with 19 bases between. This CDR3 comprises 16 residues. Germline V gene data show CDR1 as SGHKS and CDR2 as YYEKEE (reference sequence). The CDR3 spells CASSLVPGTIASEQYF. In nucleotides, the CDR3 is TGTGCCAGCAGCTTGGTTCCCGGGACAATCGCAAGCGAGCAGTACTTC. Full variable domain (rest looked up from reference TRBV5-5 and TRBJ2-7): DAGVTQSPTHLIKTRGQQVTLRCSPISGHKSVSWYQQVLGQGPQFIFQYYEKEERGRGNFPDRFSARQFPNYSSELNVNALLLGDSALYLCASSLVPGTIASEQYFGPGTRLTVT.

The chain is built from TRBV9 and TRBJ1-2, with TRBD1 matching over 12 bases. Trimming took 3 bases from V and 8 from J; bases not matched to a gene: 8. Per germline, CDR1 SGDLS and CDR2 YYNGEE. There are 15 residues in the CDR3. Written as DNA, the CDR3 is TGTGCCAGCAGCGGTACGGGACAGGGGGCGCGGGGCTACACCTTC. Encoded protein: CASSGTGQGARGYTF.

The CDR3 nucleotides read TGTGCCTGGAGTGATGGGGGAAGGGGCAATCAGCCCCAGCATTTT. It specifies CAWSDGGRGNQPQHF. The chain carries TRBV30 and TRBJ1-5; D is possibly TRBD1 (5 bases). The V gene lost 1 base and the J gene lost 2 bases, with 12 bases spanning the gap. CDR1 GTSNPN and CDR2 SVGIG come from the germline V gene (reference sequence). This CDR3 spans 15 amino acids.

This chain joins TRBV3-1 (or the pseudogene TRBV3-2) and TRBJ1-1; tentative D call: TRBD1 (6 bases). CDR1 is LGHDT and CDR2 is YNNKEL in the germline V gene (reference sequence). The V and J ends lost 4 bases and 2 bases respectively, with 17 bases between them. This CDR3 spans 16 amino acids. This chain's CDR3 is CASSPSRGQRNTEAFF. The DNA of the CDR3 is TGTGCCAGCAGCCCCTCGAGAGGACAGAGAAACACTGAAGCTTTCTTT.

This sequence joins TRBV5-8 and TRBJ2-3; 10 nucleotides match TRBD2. The CDR3 extends over 17 amino acids. The V segment lost 4 bases and the J segment 0 bases; nucleotides outside the gene matches: 8. CDR1 SGHTS and CDR2 YDEGEE come from the germline V gene. This chain's CDR3 is CASSTSSGGTSTDTQYF. CDR3 nucleotides: TGTGCCAGCAGCACCTCTAGCGGGGGTACTAGCACAGATACGCAGTATTTT. The complete variable domain, with remaining parts taken from reference TRBV5-8 and TRBJ2-3, reads EAGVTQSPTHLIKTRGQQATLRCSPISGHTSVYWYQQALGLGLQFLLWYDEGEERNRGNFPPRFSGRQFPNYSSELNVNALELEDSALYLCASSTSSGGTSTDTQYFGPGTRLTVL.

This chain connects TRBV19 to TRBJ1-6; D gene uncertain. Germline-derived CDR1 and CDR2 are LNHDA and SQIVND (reference sequence). V was cut by 3 bases and J by 9 bases, with 12 bases left in between. The CDR3 is 14 residues long. The CDR3 spells CASSIYSPPSPLHF. CDR3 nucleotides: TGTGCCAGTAGTATTTACTCGCCCCCTTCACCCCTCCACTTT. Full variable domain (missing parts from reference TRBV19 and TRBJ1-6): DGGITQSPKYLFRKEGQNVTLSCEQNLNHDAMYWYRQDPGQGLRLIYYSQIVNDFQKGDIAEGYSVSREKKESFPLTVTSAQKNPTAFYLCASSIYSPPSPLHFGNGTRLTVT.

The V and J genes are TRBV7-3 and TRBJ1-2; 7 bases match TRBD1. The CDR3 runs 14 residues. Germline-derived CDR1 and CDR2 are SGHTA and FQGTGA. The ends lost 5 bases at V and 7 bases at J; junction bases unmatched: 10. DNA for the CDR3: TGTGCCAGCAGCATACTGGACAGGCTCAGTGGCTACACCTTC. This codes for CASSILDRLSGYTF.

The chain links TRBV9 to TRBJ1-2; D unclear. Germline V lookup: CDR1 SGDLS, CDR2 YYNGEE. The V end was cut by 6 bases, the J end by 2 bases, with 29 bases between. The CDR3 loop spans 19 amino acids. The CDR3 region has the DNA TGTGCCAGCAACGACACTGGATATGGGAAAGGGCGATTGAACTATGGCTACACCTTC. Amino acid sequence: CASNDTGYGKGRLNYGYTF.

The chain couples TRBV6-5 to TRBJ1-3; D is ambiguous. V gave up 5 bases and J gave up 2 bases, with 7 bases separating them. Germline assignment: CDR1 MNHEY and CDR2 SVGAGI. The CDR3 is made up of 13 amino acids. CDR3 sequence (DNA): TGTGCCAGCAGTACGGACCCTGGAAACACCATATATTTT. Translating it yields CASSTDPGNTIYF.

CDR3 sequence reads: CASSTSGTTDTQYF. DNA of the CDR3: TGTGCCAGCAGCACTAGCGGGACCACAGATACGCAGTATTTT. The chain carries TRBV7-9 and TRBJ2-3; TRBD2 agrees at 10 bases. The CDR3 covers 14 residues. Germline trimming cut 5 bases from V and 2 bases from J; bases unmatched to any gene: 1. Germline CDR1 SEHNR, CDR2 FQNEAQ (reference sequence). Complete variable domain (other parts from reference TRBV7-9 and TRBJ2-3): DTGVSQNPRHKITKRGQNVTFRCDPISEHNRLYWYRQTLGQGPEFLTYFQNEAQLEKSRLLSDRFSAERPKGSFSTLEIQRTEQGDSAMYLCASSTSGTTDTQYFGPGTRLTVL.

The V and J genes are TRBV7-8 and TRBJ2-1; D is unresolved. There are 11 residues in the CDR3. The ends were cut back, 8 bases at V and 6 bases at J, with 8 bases in the middle. Germline V lookup: CDR1 SGHVS, CDR2 FQNEAQ. The CDR3 region has the DNA TGTGCCAGCGTGGGGATCAATGAGCAGTTCTTC. It is translated as CASVGINEQFF.